What follows are 24 T cell receptor beta chains derived from one specimen sequenced in a study of CD8 T cells in Susac syndrome. RNA totalling 0.5 to 1 ug underwent reverse transcription with random hexamers. TCRdb independently ran MiXCR on the immunoSEQ multiplex PCR reads; one entry per CDR3 protein. The sample carries roughly 120,000 distinct CDR3 sequences, roughly 94% recorded once. The specimen sequenced was CD4+ T cells from PBMCs. These receptors were taken from a human donor with multiple sclerosis.

This clonotype was observed a single time. V usage is TRBV30 and J usage is TRBJ1-5; possible D gene TRBD1, 6 bases. Germline V gene data show CDR1 as GTSNPN and CDR2 as SVGIG (reference sequence). V dropped 3 bases and J dropped 5 bases, with 11 bases sitting between them. This CDR3 comprises 13 residues. DNA for the CDR3: TGTGCCTGGAGCGCACAGGGATATCAGCCCCAGCATTTT. Protein: CAWSAQGYQPQHF.

V gene TRBV30 combines with J gene TRBJ2-2, with D perhaps TRBD2 (7 bases). Trimming took off 0 bases at V and 4 bases at J, with 12 bases between the two ends. The V gene's germline CDR1 is GTSNPN and CDR2 SVGIG (reference sequence). The CDR3 has 15 residues. The CDR3 DNA follows: TGTGCCTGGAGTGTACGGGGGGCGAGCACCGGGGAGCTGTTTTTT. Its translation is CAWSVRGASTGELFF.

This clonotype appeared once. This chain uses TRBV18 with TRBJ1-5, with 8 positions matching TRBD1. Losses at the gene ends were 2 bases for V and 7 bases for J; bases not matched to a gene: 7. CDR3 length: 15 residues. The V gene's germline CDR1 is KGHSH and CDR2 LQKENI. The CDR3 here is CASSPDPTGDQPQHF. For the CDR3, the DNA is TGTGCCAGCTCACCAGACCCGACAGGGGACCAGCCCCAGCATTTT.

The chain couples TRBV5-1 to TRBJ1-2, with 9 bases that match TRBD1. CDR1 is SGHRS and CDR2 is YFSETQ in the germline V gene. V shed 3 bases, J shed 7 bases, and the junction held 7 bases outside the gene matches. This CDR3 region has 14 residues. CDR3 amino acids: CASSSGQGWFGYTF. CDR3 nucleotide sequence: TGCGCCAGCAGCTCGGGACAGGGCTGGTTTGGCTACACCTTC.

CDR3 sequence (DNA): TGCGCCAGCAGCTTGGCCCAGGACAGGAGCACCGGGGAGCTGTTTTTT. Protein sequence: CASSLAQDRSTGELFF. V usage is TRBV5-1 and J usage is TRBJ2-2, with 7 bases that match TRBD1. Germline V lookup: CDR1 SGHRS, CDR2 YFSETQ. V shed 0 bases and J 4 bases; nucleotides not matched to a gene: 6. The CDR3 has 16 amino acids. The complete variable domain, with remaining parts taken from reference TRBV5-1 and TRBJ2-2, reads KAGVTQTPRYLIKTRGQQVTLSCSPISGHRSVSWYQQTPGQGLQFLFEYFSETQRNKGNFPGRFSGRQFSNSRSEMNVSTLELGDSALYLCASSLAQDRSTGELFFGEGSRLTVL.

The chain has TRBV12-3 or TRBV12-4 and TRBJ2-7; maybe TRBD2 (6 bases). There are 15 residues in the CDR3. V was pared by 5 bases and J by 0 bases, with 14 bases between. The CDR3 DNA is TGTGCCAGCAGTCCTTGGGAGGTATCCTCCTACGAGCAGTACTTC. It codes for CASSPWEVSSYEQYF.

The chain uses TRBV30 and TRBJ1-5, with 9 bases fitting TRBD1. After removal of 2 bases from V and 10 bases from J, the junction contained 9 bases not matched to a gene. Germline V lookup: CDR1 GTSNPN, CDR2 SVGIG (reference sequence). There are 14 residues in the CDR3. The CDR3 DNA reads TGTGCCTGGAGTACCCCGGGACAGGGTAGTCCCCAGCATTTT. This encodes CAWSTPGQGSPQHF.

The chain has TRBV6-1 and TRBJ1-2, with D unresolved. Trimming shortened V by 11 bases and J by 8 bases, and 21 bases separated the two germline ends. The CDR3 loop spans 13 amino acids. Germline CDR1 MNHNS, CDR2 SASEGT. This CDR3 is CAGSEASRYGYTF. CDR3 nucleotides: TGTGCCGGAAGTGAGGCATCACGGTACGGCTACACCTTC.

The chain combines TRBV28 with TRBJ1-5; 7 nucleotides match TRBD1. This CDR3 region has 14 residues. CDR1 is MDHEN, CDR2 SYDVKM, per germline. Trimming cost V 5 bases and J 4 bases; bases outside gene matches: 5. In nucleotides, the CDR3 is TGTGCCAGCAGTCCGGGACAGACAAATCAGCCCCAGCATTTT. Translation gives CASSPGQTNQPQHF.

The J gene is TRBJ1-2, the V gene TRBV19, with D possibly matching TRBD1 (5 bases). Trimming took 6 bases from V and 4 from J, leaving 15 bases between them. Germline V gives CDR1 LNHDA, CDR2 SQIVND (reference sequence). This CDR3 region has 14 residues. The CDR3 region has the DNA TGTGCCAGTAGCCAAAGGGGACCCTCCTATGGCTACACCTTC. This gives the protein CASSQRGPSYGYTF.

This chain links TRBV5-4 with TRBJ1-2; a weak D match, TRBD1 (6 bases). The CDR3 sequence is 14 residues long. Germline V lookup: CDR1 SGHNT, CDR2 YYREEE (reference sequence). Trimming took off 0 bases at V and 9 bases at J, with 15 bases between the two ends. The CDR3 spells CASSLAGQTMRYTF. CDR3 bases: TGTGCCAGCAGCTTGGCAGGACAGACAATGCGCTACACCTTC.

DNA for the CDR3: TGCAGTGCTAGAAAAGGACCCTACGAGCAGTACTTC. Translated, it gives CSARKGPYEQYF. V and J are TRBV20-1 and TRBJ2-7, with D uncertain. Between the trimmed V and J ends, which lost 2 bases and 2 bases, there was a span of 7 bases. The CDR3 is made up of 12 amino acids. Looked up from germline, CDR1 is DFQATT and CDR2 is SNEGSKA (reference sequence).

CDR3 protein: CASSQGWTGAIYGYTF. As DNA, the CDR3 is TGTGCCAGCAGCCAAGGGTGGACAGGGGCCATCTATGGCTACACCTTC. This chain uses TRBV3-1 with TRBJ1-2; 9 nucleotides agree with TRBD1. The CDR3 runs to 16 residues. CDR1 LGHDT and CDR2 YNNKEL come from the germline V gene (reference sequence). V lost 1 base, J lost 4 bases, and 7 bases stayed unmatched.

This chain joins TRBV5-1 and TRBJ2-1; D is possibly TRBD1 (5 bases). The ends were cut back, 1 base at V and 3 bases at J, with 14 bases in the middle. Germline values: CDR1 SGHRS, CDR2 YFSETQ. The CDR3 spans 16 residues. The CDR3 nucleotides are TGCGCCAGCAGCTTGTTGGGGCGACTTGGCTACAATGAGCAGTTCTTC. It encodes CASSLLGRLGYNEQFF.

J is TRBJ1-1 and V is TRBV18, with unresolved D. The CDR3 is 14 residues long. In germline, CDR1 is KGHSH, CDR2 LQKENI. Trimming removed 5 bases from V and 3 bases from J, with 13 bases in between. The CDR3 region is CASSNVVGHTEAFF. The CDR3 region has the DNA TGTGCCAGCTCAAACGTTGTGGGCCACACTGAAGCTTTCTTT.

The J gene is TRBJ2-7, the V gene TRBV18, with a possible D match to TRBD2 (5 bases). This CDR3 spans 13 amino acids. V lost 0 bases to trimming and J lost 5 bases, with 8 bases between them. Germline assignment: CDR1 KGHSH and CDR2 LQKENI. CDR3 amino acids: CASSPPTTNEQYF. The CDR3 DNA follows: TGTGCCAGCTCACCACCGACTACAAACGAGCAGTACTTC.

V usage is TRBV30 and J usage is TRBJ1-5; 10 bases match TRBD1. Per the germline V gene, CDR1 is GTSNPN and CDR2 is SVGIG (reference sequence). The junction had 4 bases not matched to a gene; V was cut back by 5 bases and J by 6 bases. CDR3 length: 13 amino acids. The CDR3 nucleotides read TGTGCCTGGGGGGGACAGGGGAGTCAGCCCCAGCATTTT. Encoded protein: CAWGGQGSQPQHF.

The rearrangement links TRBV5-1 to TRBJ2-1, with 7 bases that match TRBD1. The germline gives CDR1 SGHRS, CDR2 YFSETQ. V lost 1 base to trimming and J lost 7 bases; unmatched junction nucleotides: 5. The CDR3 totals 14 residues. CDR3 protein: CASSLRTGSNEQFF. In nucleotides, the CDR3 is TGCGCCAGCAGCTTGAGGACAGGTAGTAATGAGCAGTTCTTC.

This chain connects TRBV18 to TRBJ1-1, with D unclear. V was cut by 2 bases and J by 3 bases, with 7 bases left in between. CDR3 length: 13 residues. The germline V gene has CDR1 KGHSH and CDR2 LQKENI. Here the CDR3 DNA reads TGTGCCAGCTCACCAGCGGGAGACACTGAAGCTTTCTTT. Residues: CASSPAGDTEAFF. The full variable domain, in which reference TRBV18 and TRBJ1-1 provide the parts outside the CDR3, is NAGVMQNPRHLVRRRGQEARLRCSPMKGHSHVYWYRQLPEEGLKFMVYLQKENIIDESGMPKERFSAEFPKEGPSILRIQQVVRGDSAAYFCASSPAGDTEAFFGQGTRLTVV.

The chain links TRBV7-2 to TRBJ2-7; perhaps TRBD2 as D (6 bases). From germline, CDR1 is SGHTA and CDR2 FQGNSA. Trimming cost V 5 bases and J 0 bases, with 23 bases left between them. The CDR3 runs 18 residues. CDR3 in DNA: TGTGCCAGCAGCCCTAACCCTCCCGGGAGAGGCAGCTCCTACGAGCAGTACTTC. This translates into CASSPNPPGRGSSYEQYF.

The chain carries TRBV30 and TRBJ2-7; D is ambiguous. The V and J ends lost 0 bases and 4 bases respectively, with 7 bases between them. Germline V gene lookup returns CDR1 GTSNPN and CDR2 SVGIG (reference sequence). This CDR3 spans 12 amino acids. This CDR3 is CAWSVGPYEQYF. The CDR3 bases are TGTGCCTGGAGTGTAGGTCCTTACGAGCAGTACTTC.

This chain links TRBV30 with TRBJ1-5; 8 nucleotides match TRBD1. Germline CDR1 is GTSNPN and CDR2 is SVGIG (reference sequence). The CDR3 is 15 residues long. The ends lost 1 base at V and 2 bases at J; junction bases unmatched: 4. In nucleotides, the CDR3 is TGTGCCTGGAGTGAGACAGGGGCGGGCAATCAGCCCCAGCATTTT. This codes for CAWSETGAGNQPQHF.

The chain recombines TRBV28 with TRBJ1-2; D perhaps matches TRBD1 (6 bases). This CDR3 is built from 12 residues. Germline V gene data show CDR1 as MDHEN and CDR2 as SYDVKM. V was cut by 7 bases and J by 2 bases, with 8 bases left in between. The CDR3 reads CASMGHNYGYTF. CDR3 bases: TGTGCCAGCATGGGACACAACTATGGCTACACCTTC.

The chain combines TRBV3-1 with TRBJ1-1, with no clear D. The germline CDR1 and CDR2 sequences are LGHDT and YNNKEL (reference sequence). This CDR3 has 15 residues. V was shortened by 1 base and J by 1 base, with 10 bases between the two germline ends. DNA for the CDR3: TGTGCCAGCAGCCAAGTGGCAGGCGGGAACACTGAAGCTTTCTTT. Translating it yields CASSQVAGGNTEAFF.